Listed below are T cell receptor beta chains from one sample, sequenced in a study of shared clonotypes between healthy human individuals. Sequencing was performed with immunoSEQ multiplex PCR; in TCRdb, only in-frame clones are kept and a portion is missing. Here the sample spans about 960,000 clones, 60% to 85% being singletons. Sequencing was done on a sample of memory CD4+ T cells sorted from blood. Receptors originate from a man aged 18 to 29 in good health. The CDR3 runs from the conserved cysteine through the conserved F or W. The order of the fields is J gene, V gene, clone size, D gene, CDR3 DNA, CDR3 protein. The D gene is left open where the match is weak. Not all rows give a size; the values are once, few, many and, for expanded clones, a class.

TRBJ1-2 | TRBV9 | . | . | TGTGCCAGCAGCGGTTTTAACTATGGCTACACCTTC | CASSGFNYGYTF
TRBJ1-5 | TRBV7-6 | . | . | TGTGCCAGCAGCTTAACCGTGGCTGGGGGTCAGCCCCAGCATTTT | CASSLTVAGGQPQHF
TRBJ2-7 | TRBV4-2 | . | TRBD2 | TGTGCCAGCAGCCAAGCGTTAAGCGGGGGGGCCTCCTACGAGCAGTACTTC | CASSQALSGGASYEQYF
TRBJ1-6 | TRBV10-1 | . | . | TGCGCCAGCAGTGAGTCTCTGGATTCACCCCTCCACTTT | CASSESLDSPLHF
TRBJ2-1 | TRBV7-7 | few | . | TGTGCTAGCAGCTTCTCTGACTACAATGAGCAGTTCTTC | CASSFSDYNEQFF
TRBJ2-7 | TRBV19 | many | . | TGTGCCAGTAGTACAGGAGCCTTTTCCTACGAGCAGTACTTC | CASSTGAFSYEQYF
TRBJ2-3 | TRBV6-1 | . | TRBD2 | TGTGCCAGCAGCGATGGACTAGCCCGATGGGATACGCAGTATTTT | CASSDGLARWDTQYF
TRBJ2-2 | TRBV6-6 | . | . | TGTGCCAGCAGGGAGGGGGTTAACACCGGGGAGCTGTTTTTT | CASREGVNTGELFF
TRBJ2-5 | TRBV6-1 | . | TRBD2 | TGTGCCAGCAGTGAATTGGCGGGAGGGCAAGAGACCCAGTACTTC | CASSELAGGQETQYF
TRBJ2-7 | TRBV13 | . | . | TGTGCCAGCAGCACGAGCGGAGTACAGGTTGGACTCCTAAGCTCCTACGAGCAGTACTTC | CASSTSGVQVGLLSSYEQYF
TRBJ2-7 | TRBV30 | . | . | TGTGCCTGGAGCTCCTTTGGACAGAACGAGCAGTACTTC | CAWSSFGQNEQYF